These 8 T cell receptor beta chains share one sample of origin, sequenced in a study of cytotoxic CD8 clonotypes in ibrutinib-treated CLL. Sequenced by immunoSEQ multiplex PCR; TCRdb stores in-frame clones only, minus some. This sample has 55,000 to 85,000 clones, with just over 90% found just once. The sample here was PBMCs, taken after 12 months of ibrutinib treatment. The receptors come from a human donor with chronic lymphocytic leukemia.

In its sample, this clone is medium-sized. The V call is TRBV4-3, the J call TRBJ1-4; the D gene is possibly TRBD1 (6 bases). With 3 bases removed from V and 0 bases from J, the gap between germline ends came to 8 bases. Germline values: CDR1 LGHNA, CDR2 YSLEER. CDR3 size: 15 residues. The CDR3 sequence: CASSHGQSTNEKLFF. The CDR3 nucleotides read TGCGCCAGCAGCCACGGACAGTCAACTAATGAAAAACTGTTTTTT.

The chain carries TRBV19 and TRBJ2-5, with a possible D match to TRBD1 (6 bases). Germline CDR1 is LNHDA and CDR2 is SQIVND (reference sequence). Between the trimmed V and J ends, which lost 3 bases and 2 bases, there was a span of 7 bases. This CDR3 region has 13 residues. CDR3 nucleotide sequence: TGTGCCAGTAGTATGACAGGACAAGAGACCCAGTACTTC. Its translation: CASSMTGQETQYF.

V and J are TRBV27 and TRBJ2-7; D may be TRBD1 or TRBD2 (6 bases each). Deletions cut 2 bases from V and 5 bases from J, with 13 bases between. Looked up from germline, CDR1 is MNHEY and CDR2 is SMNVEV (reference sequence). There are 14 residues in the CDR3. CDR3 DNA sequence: TGTGCCAGCAGTTTACGGGGGCCCACTAACGAGCAGTACTTC. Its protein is CASSLRGPTNEQYF.

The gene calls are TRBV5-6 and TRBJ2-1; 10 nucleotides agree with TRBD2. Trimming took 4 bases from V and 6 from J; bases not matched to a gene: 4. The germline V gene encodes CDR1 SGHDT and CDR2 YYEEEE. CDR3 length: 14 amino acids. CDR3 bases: TGTGCCAGCAGCCCGGGACTAGCGAGCAATGAGCAGTTCTTC. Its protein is CASSPGLASNEQFF. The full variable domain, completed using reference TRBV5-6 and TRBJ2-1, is DAGVTQSPTHLIKTRGQQVTLRCSPKSGHDTVSWYQQALGQGPQFIFQYYEEEERQRGNFPDRFSGHQFPNYSSELNVNALLLGDSALYLCASSPGLASNEQFFGPGTRLTVL.

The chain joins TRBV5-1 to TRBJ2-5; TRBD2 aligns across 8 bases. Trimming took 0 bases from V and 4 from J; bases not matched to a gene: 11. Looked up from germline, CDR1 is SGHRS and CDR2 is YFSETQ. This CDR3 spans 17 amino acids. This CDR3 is CASSLGYGRAGGETQYF. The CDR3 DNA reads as TGCGCCAGCAGCTTGGGTTACGGGAGGGCCGGGGGAGAGACCCAGTACTTC.

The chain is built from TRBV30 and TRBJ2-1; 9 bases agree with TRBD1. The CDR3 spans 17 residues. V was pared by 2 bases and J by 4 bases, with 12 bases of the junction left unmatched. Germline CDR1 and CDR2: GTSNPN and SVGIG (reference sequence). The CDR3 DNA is TGTGCCTGGAGTCTAGGGAAGACAGGGGGTGGGTACAATGAGCAGTTCTTC. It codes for CAWSLGKTGGGYNEQFF.

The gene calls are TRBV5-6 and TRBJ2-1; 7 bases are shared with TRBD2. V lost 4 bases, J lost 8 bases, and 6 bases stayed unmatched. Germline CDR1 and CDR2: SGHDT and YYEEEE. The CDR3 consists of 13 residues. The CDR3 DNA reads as TGTGCCAGCAGCCAAGGGAGGGGTCATGAGCAGTTCTTC. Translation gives CASSQGRGHEQFF.

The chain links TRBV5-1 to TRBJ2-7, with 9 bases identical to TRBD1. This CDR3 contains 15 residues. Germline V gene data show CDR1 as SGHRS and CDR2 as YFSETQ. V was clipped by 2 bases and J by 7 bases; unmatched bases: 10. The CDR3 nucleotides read TGCGCCAGCAGCTTTGGGGACAGGGCATCGGAGGAGCAGTACTTC. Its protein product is CASSFGDRASEEQYF.